This TCR beta chain was sequenced in a study of blood T cell repertoires in COVID-19. Across the whole study: T cells, B-cell-depleted T cells, or PBMCs provided the cDNA or gDNA that served as material.

CDR3 length: 13 amino acids. Trimming cost V 4 bases and J 3 bases, with 9 bases left between them. CDR1 LGHNA and CDR2 YSLEER come from the germline V gene. Some clones are missing from TCRdb's copy, which holds only in-frame ones; the method was immunoSEQ multiplex PCR. This sample carries about 32,000 clones, roughly 88% of them seen once, and the ten largest clones take less than 5.5%. The chain couples TRBV4-3 to TRBJ1-1; no firm D call. The clonotype comes from a woman in her seventies with active COVID-19. Sequencing used peripheral blood. The CDR3 nucleotides are TGCGCCAGCAGCCGTAACAGTGACACTGAAGCTTTCTTT. Its translation: CASSRNSDTEAFF.